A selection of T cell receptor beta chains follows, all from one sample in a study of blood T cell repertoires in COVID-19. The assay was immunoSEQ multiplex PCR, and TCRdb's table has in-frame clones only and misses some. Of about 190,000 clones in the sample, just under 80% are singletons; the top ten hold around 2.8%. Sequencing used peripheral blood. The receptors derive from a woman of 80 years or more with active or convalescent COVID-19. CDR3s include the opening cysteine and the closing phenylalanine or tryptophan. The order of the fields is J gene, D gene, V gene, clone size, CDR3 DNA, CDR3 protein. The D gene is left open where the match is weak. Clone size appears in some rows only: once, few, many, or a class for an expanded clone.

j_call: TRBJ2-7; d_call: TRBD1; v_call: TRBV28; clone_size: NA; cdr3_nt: TGTGCCAGCACCTCGTATAGGACAGGGGGGGTTGAGCAGTACTTC; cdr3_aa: CASTSYRTGGVEQYF
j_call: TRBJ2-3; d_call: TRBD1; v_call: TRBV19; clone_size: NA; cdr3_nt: TGTGCCAGTAGTATAGAGTGGACAGGGGACACAGATACGCAGTATTTT; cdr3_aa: CASSIEWTGDTDTQYF
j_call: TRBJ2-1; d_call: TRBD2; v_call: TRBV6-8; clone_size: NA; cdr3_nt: TGTGCCAGCAGTCGCGAACAAGGGACTAGCGGGGGGGCCTACAATGAGCAGTTCTTC; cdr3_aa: CASSREQGTSGGAYNEQFF
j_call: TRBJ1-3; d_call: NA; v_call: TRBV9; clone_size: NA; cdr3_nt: TGTGCCAGCAGCGTAGGGCTGACTGGAAACACCATATATTTT; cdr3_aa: CASSVGLTGNTIYF
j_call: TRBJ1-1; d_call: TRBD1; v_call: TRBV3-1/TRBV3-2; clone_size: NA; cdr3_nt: TGTGCCAGCAGCCAAGTTTACAGGGGGAACACTGAAGCTTTCTTT; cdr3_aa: CASSQVYRGNTEAFF
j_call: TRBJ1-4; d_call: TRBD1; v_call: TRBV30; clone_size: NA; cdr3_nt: TGTGCCTGGAGAATATCGGGGAGCAGGGGGCGGATGGGTGAAAAACTGTTTTTT; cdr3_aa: CAWRISGSRGRMGEKLFF
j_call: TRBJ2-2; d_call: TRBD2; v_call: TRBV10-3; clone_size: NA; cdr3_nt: TGTGCCATCAGTGAGTCGTCTAGCGGGGGGAACACCGGGGAGCTGTTTTTT; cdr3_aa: CAISESSSGGNTGELFF
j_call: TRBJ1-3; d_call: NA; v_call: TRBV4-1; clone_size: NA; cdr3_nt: TGCGCCAGCAGCGAAAGAGGTGACGACGGAAACACCATATATTTT; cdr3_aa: CASSERGDDGNTIYF
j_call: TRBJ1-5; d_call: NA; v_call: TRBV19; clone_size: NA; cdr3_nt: TGTGCCACCTGGGAAGGGGTTTACTACAATCAGCCCCAGCATTTT; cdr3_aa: CATWEGVYYNQPQHF
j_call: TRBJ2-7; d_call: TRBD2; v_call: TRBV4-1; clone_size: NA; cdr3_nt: TGCGCCAGCAGCCAAGATCTGACGGGGGGTATCTACGAGCAGTACTTC; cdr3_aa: CASSQDLTGGIYEQYF
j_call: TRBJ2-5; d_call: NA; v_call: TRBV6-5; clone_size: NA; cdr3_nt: TGTGCCAGCAGTCTACGGACAGTTGAAGAGACCCAGTACTTC; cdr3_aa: CASSLRTVEETQYF
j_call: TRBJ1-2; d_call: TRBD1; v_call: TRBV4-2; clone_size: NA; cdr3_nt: TGTGCCAGCAGCCAAGACGGGACAGGGAGGAGCTACACCTTC; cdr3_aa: CASSQDGTGRSYTF
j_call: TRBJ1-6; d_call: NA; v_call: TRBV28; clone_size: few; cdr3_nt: TGTGCCAGCAGGCGAATAGGGGCCTCCTATAATTCACCCCTCCACTTT; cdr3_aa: CASRRIGASYNSPLHF
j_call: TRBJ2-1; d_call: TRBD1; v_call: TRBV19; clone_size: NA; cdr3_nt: TGTGCCAGTAGTCCGGGGACAGACAATGAGCAGTTCTTC; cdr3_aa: CASSPGTDNEQFF
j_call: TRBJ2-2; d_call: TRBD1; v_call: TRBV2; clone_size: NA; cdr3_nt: TGTGCCAGCAGGGGGACAGGGAACACCGGGGAGCTGTTTTTT; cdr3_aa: CASRGTGNTGELFF
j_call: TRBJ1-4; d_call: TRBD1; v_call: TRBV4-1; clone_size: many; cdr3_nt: TGCGCCAGCAGCCGGGGACAGGCTTATGAAAAACTGTTTTTT; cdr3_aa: CASSRGQAYEKLFF
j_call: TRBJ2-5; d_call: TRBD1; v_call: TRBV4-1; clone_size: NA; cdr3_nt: TGCGCCAGCAGCCAAGCGGGACAGTCGCGAGAGACCCAGTACTTC; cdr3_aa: CASSQAGQSRETQYF
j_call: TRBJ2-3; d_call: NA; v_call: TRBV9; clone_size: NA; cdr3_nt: TGTGCCAGCAGCGTAATACCACCTCTGTCGGGGGGCATCACAGATACGCAGTATTTT; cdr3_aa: CASSVIPPLSGGITDTQYF
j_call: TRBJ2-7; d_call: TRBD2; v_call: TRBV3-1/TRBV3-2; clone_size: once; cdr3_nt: TGTGCCAGCAGCCCCACGGGGGGACTTTCCATACTCGAGCAGTACTTC; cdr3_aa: CASSPTGGLSILEQYF
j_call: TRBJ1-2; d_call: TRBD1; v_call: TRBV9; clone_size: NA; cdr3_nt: TGTGCCAGCACCCACCGGGGACAGGGGTACTATGGCTACACCTTC; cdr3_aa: CASTHRGQGYYGYTF
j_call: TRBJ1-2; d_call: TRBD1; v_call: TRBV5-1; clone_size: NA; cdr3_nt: TGCGCCAGCAGCCCGGGACAGGGGGCGGGTGGCTACACCTTC; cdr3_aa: CASSPGQGAGGYTF
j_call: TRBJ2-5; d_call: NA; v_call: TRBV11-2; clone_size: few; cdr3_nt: TGTGCCAGCAGCTTAGCCGGCAGACCCGAGCGAAAGACCCAGTACTTC; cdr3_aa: CASSLAGRPERKTQYF
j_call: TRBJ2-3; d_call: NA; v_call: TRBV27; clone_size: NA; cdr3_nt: TGTGCCAGCAGTTTCGTAAGCACAGATACGCAGTATTTT; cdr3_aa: CASSFVSTDTQYF
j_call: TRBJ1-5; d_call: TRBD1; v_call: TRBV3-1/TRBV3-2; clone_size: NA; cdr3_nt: TGTGCCAGCAGCCAAGGCAGGGGGAGGCAGCCCCAGCATTTT; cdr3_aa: CASSQGRGRQPQHF
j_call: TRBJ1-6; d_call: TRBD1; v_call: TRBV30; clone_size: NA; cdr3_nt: TGTGCCTGTACAGGGGGTTTCTATAATTCACCCCTCCACTTT; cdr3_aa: CACTGGFYNSPLHF
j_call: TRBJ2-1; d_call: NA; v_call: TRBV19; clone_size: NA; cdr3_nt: TGTGCCAGTAAGGAGCTAGCGAGGGGTTTAAATGAGCAGTTCTTC; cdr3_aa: CASKELARGLNEQFF
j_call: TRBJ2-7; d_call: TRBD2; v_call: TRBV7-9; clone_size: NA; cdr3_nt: TGTGCCAGCAGCGCCCGGACTAGCCTCGAGCAGTACTTC; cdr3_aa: CASSARTSLEQYF